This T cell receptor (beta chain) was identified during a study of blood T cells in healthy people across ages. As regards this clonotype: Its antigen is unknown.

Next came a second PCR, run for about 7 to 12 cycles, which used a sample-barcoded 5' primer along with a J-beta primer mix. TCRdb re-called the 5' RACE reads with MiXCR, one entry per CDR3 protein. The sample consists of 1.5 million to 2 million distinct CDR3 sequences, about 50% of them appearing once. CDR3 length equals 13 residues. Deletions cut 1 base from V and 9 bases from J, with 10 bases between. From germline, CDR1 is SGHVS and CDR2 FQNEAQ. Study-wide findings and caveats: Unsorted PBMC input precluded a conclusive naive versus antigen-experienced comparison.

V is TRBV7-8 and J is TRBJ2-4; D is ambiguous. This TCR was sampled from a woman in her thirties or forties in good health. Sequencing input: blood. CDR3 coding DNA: TGTGCCAGCAGCTTAGTAGGGTTTGGCATTCAGTACTTC. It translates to CASSLVGFGIQYF.